These 20 T cell receptor beta chains share one sample of origin, sequenced in a study of T cells after yellow fever vaccination. A single record per CDR3 protein comes from TCRdb applying MiXCR to the 5' RACE reads. Of about 340,000 distinct CDR3 sequences listed, approximately 12% were seen once; the top ten hold roughly 3%. Sample: CD4+ T cells sorted from PBMCs, taken 15 days after the yellow fever booster vaccination. Receptor source: a man aged 18 to 30 who received the YFV17D yellow fever vaccine.

The rearrangement uses TRBV28 and TRBJ1-1; D is perhaps TRBD1 (5 bases). Germline values: CDR1 MDHEN, CDR2 SYDVKM. This CDR3 spans 15 amino acids. The V end was cut by 7 bases, the J end by 3 bases, with 18 bases between. The CDR3 reads CASTLLGGWDTEAFF. DNA for the CDR3: TGTGCCAGCACCCTCCTTGGGGGTTGGGACACTGAAGCTTTCTTT.

This clonotype has at least ten counts. The chain combines TRBV12-3 or TRBV12-4 with TRBJ2-1; 8 bases are a match to TRBD2. CDR3 length: 16 amino acids. The ends lost 7 bases at V and 5 bases at J; junction bases unmatched: 13. This chain's CDR3 is CASILQGLAGNNEQFF. The CDR3 DNA is TGTGCCAGCATCCTCCAAGGGCTAGCGGGTAACAATGAGCAGTTCTTC.

The chain employs TRBV4-1 and TRBJ2-3, with D tentatively TRBD2 (5 bases). Germline V gene lookup returns CDR1 MGHRA and CDR2 YSYEKL. The CDR3 consists of 15 residues. V was pared by 1 base and J by 3 bases, with 11 bases between. The CDR3 DNA is TGCGCCAGCAGCCAAGGACCCCTAGCTACAGATACGCAGTATTTT. As protein: CASSQGPLATDTQYF.

In this sample, this clonotype turned up many times. The chain combines TRBV10-3 with TRBJ2-3; TRBD1 matches 11 bases. The CDR3 extends over 15 amino acids. CDR1 is ENHRY and CDR2 is SYGVKD in the germline V gene. V was pared by 2 bases and J by 5 bases, with 3 bases of the junction left unmatched. The CDR3 is CAISELGQGGDTQYF. The CDR3 nucleotides are TGTGCCATCAGTGAGCTGGGACAGGGGGGAGATACGCAGTATTTT.

Ten or more counts support this clonotype. J is TRBJ1-1 and V is TRBV4-2; D not certain. CDR3 length: 13 amino acids. Germline assignment: CDR1 LGHNA and CDR2 YNFKEQ. V was pared by 0 bases and J by 8 bases, with 10 bases between. CDR3 residues: CASSQESGVEAFF. In DNA, the CDR3 is TGTGCCAGCAGCCAAGAGTCCGGGGTCGAAGCTTTCTTT.

V usage is TRBV2 and J usage is TRBJ1-3; the D is unclear. This CDR3 is 13 amino acids long. Germline V gives CDR1 SNHLY, CDR2 FYNNEI. V lost 8 bases to trimming and J lost 0 bases, with 8 bases between them. The CDR3 DNA is TGTGCCAGCGTGCCAGCCTCTGGAAACACCATATATTTT. As protein: CASVPASGNTIYF.

CDR3 region: CASSLDSTRGANVLTF. CDR3 DNA: TGTGCCAGCAGCCTCGACTCCACTCGGGGGGCCAACGTCCTGACTTTC. V and J are TRBV5-4 and TRBJ2-6, with unresolved D. The germline V gene has CDR1 SGHNT and CDR2 YYREEE (reference sequence). The V end was cut by 4 bases, the J end by 4 bases, with 15 bases between. The CDR3 totals 16 residues.

This clonotype was detected only a few times. The rearrangement uses TRBV4-3 and TRBJ1-3; TRBD1 might be the D (5 bases). V gave up 3 bases and J gave up 2 bases, with 11 bases separating them. The CDR3 extends over 15 amino acids. Germline lookup yields CDR1 LGHNA and CDR2 YSLEER. The DNA for the CDR3 is TGCGCCAGCAGCCAGACAGAGACTCCTGGAAACACCATATATTTT. Amino acid sequence: CASSQTETPGNTIYF.

The chain employs TRBV13 and TRBJ2-4; TRBD2 matches 7 bases. CDR1 and CDR2 from the germline V gene are PRHDT and FYEKMQ (reference sequence). The length of the CDR3 is 19 residues. V was clipped by 2 bases and J by 7 bases; unmatched bases: 20. The CDR3: CASSLSGFRRGNEGNIQYF. CDR3 sequence (DNA): TGTGCCAGCAGCTTATCAGGGTTTAGGCGGGGGAACGAGGGGAACATTCAGTACTTC. The full variable domain, with the rest looked up from reference TRBV13 and TRBJ2-4, is AAGVIQSPRHLIKEKRETATLKCYPIPRHDTVYWYQQGPGQDPQFLISFYEKMQSDKGSIPDRFSAQQFSDYHSELNMSSLELGDSALYFCASSLSGFRRGNEGNIQYFGAGTRLSVL.

There are many counts of this clonotype. The genes are TRBV5-1 and TRBJ1-1; a weak D match, TRBD1 (5 bases). Per germline, CDR1 SGHRS and CDR2 YFSETQ. Trimming pared 1 base from V and 7 bases from J, leaving 14 bases between. This CDR3 comprises 14 residues. The CDR3 loop is CASSLQRRGDEAFF. The CDR3 DNA reads TGCGCCAGCAGCTTGCAACGGAGAGGGGATGAAGCTTTCTTT.

This chain links TRBV28 with TRBJ1-2, with no clear D. The CDR3 runs 13 residues. The germline gives CDR1 MDHEN, CDR2 SYDVKM. The V and J ends lost 6 bases and 4 bases respectively, with 12 bases between them. The CDR3 region has the DNA TGTGCCAGCAGGGGGAGGGATTTCTATGGCTACACCTTC. Amino acids: CASRGRDFYGYTF.

This clonotype was observed a few times. The CDR3 is CSARGGRGSTDTQYF. CDR3 DNA: TGCAGTGCTAGAGGCGGGCGGGGGAGCACAGATACGCAGTATTTT. The rearrangement uses TRBV20-1 and TRBJ2-3, with 7 positions matching TRBD2. Germline CDR1 reads DFQATT; CDR2 reads SNEGSKA (reference sequence). J lost 0 bases, V lost 1 base, and 4 bases had no gene match. The length of the CDR3 is 15 residues.

This sequence joins TRBV4-3 and TRBJ2-6; 8 bases are shared with TRBD1. V lost 4 bases and J lost 0; bases outside the gene matches: 11. The CDR3 spans 19 residues. The germline gives CDR1 LGHNA, CDR2 YSLEER. For the CDR3, the DNA is TGCGCCAGCAGCCCTTTCCGGGACAGGACTTACTCTGGGGCCAACGTCCTGACTTTC. This codes for CASSPFRDRTYSGANVLTF.

This clonotype was picked up many times. The chain couples TRBV5-4 to TRBJ2-5; 9 bases agree with TRBD1. V shed 4 bases and J 5 bases; nucleotides not matched to a gene: 6. The CDR3 is 14 amino acids. Germline loops: CDR1 SGHNT, CDR2 YYREEE (reference sequence). For the CDR3, the DNA is TGTGCCAGCAGCCTACAGGGGGCTGGGGAGACCCAGTACTTC. It yields the protein CASSLQGAGETQYF.

The V gene is TRBV7-2, the J gene TRBJ1-3, with 8 bases identical to TRBD1. This CDR3 is built from 16 residues. Germline CDR1 reads SGHTA; CDR2 reads FQGNSA. J gave up 0 bases and V 5 bases, and 6 bases lay outside the gene matches. The CDR3 is CASSPRTGSSGNTIYF. CDR3 bases: TGTGCCAGCAGCCCAAGGACAGGGAGCTCTGGAAACACCATATATTTT.

V and J are TRBV20-1 and TRBJ2-3, with D unresolved. Germline V CDR1 and CDR2: DFQATT, SNEGSKA (reference sequence). Trimming stripped 7 bases from V and 9 bases from J, with 14 bases between. The CDR3 has 11 amino acids. Written as DNA, the CDR3 is TGCAGTGGCCCCCATTCGGGCACGCAGTATTTT. Translating it yields CSGPHSGTQYF.

This clonotype was seen only a few times. V usage is TRBV29-1 and J usage is TRBJ1-5; D is possibly TRBD1 (5 bases). This CDR3 contains 13 residues. The ends were cut back, 4 bases at V and 5 bases at J, with 12 bases in the middle. Germline V gives CDR1 SQVTM, CDR2 ANQGSEA. The CDR3 nucleotides are TGCAGCGTTGCCAGGGCGAGGGATCAGCCCCAGCATTTT. Residues: CSVARARDQPQHF. Using reference TRBV29-1 and TRBJ1-5 for the parts outside the CDR3, the full variable domain is SAVISQKPSRDICQRGTSLTIQCQVDSQVTMMFWYRQQPGQSLTLIATANQGSEATYESGFVIDKFPISRPNLTFSTLTVSNMSPEDSSIYLCSVARARDQPQHFGDGTRLSIL.

The V and J genes are TRBV6-6 and TRBJ1-5; 7 bases fit TRBD1. The CDR3 spans 14 residues. Germline loops: CDR1 MNHNY, CDR2 SVGAGI (reference sequence). V lost 6 bases to trimming and J lost 5 bases; unmatched junction nucleotides: 7. CDR3 sequence reads: CASSPDRDDQPQHF. As DNA, the CDR3 is TGTGCCAGCAGCCCCGACAGGGACGATCAGCCCCAGCATTTT.

This clonotype appeared a few times. The rearrangement joins TRBV5-8 to TRBJ2-5; no reliable D call. V was pared by 1 base and J by 5 bases, with 9 bases between. Germline loops: CDR1 SGHTS, CDR2 YDEGEE. This CDR3 has 13 residues. In DNA, the CDR3 is TGTGCCAGCAGCTTGACCGTCTCCGAGACCCAGTACTTC. Protein product: CASSLTVSETQYF.

This clonotype was seen more than once but under ten times. The chain uses TRBV27 and TRBJ2-4; no clear D gene. The CDR3 spans 11 residues. Trimming pared 7 bases from V and 5 bases from J, leaving 6 bases between. Germline V gene lookup returns CDR1 MNHEY and CDR2 SMNVEV (reference sequence). The CDR3 region is CASTRQNIQYF. The CDR3 nucleotides read TGTGCCAGCACCCGGCAAAACATTCAGTACTTC.